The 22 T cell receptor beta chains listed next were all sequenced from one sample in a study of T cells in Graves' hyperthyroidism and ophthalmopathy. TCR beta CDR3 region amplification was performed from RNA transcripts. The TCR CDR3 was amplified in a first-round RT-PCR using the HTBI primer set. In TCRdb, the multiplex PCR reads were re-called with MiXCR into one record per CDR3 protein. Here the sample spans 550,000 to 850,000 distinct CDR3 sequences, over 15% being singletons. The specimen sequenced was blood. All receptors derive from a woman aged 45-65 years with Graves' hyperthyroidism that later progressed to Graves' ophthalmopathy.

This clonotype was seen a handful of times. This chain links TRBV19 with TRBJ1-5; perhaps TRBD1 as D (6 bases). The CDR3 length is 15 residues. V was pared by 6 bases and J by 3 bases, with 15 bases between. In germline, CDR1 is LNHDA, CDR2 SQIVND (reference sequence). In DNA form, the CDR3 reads TGTGCCAGTAGCAACCGCAGGGGCCCCAATCAGCCCCAGCATTTT. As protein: CASSNRRGPNQPQHF. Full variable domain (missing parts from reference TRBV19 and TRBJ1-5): DGGITQSPKYLFRKEGQNVTLSCEQNLNHDAMYWYRQDPGQGLRLIYYSQIVNDFQKGDIAEGYSVSREKKESFPLTVTSAQKNPTAFYLCASSNRRGPNQPQHFGDGTRLSIL.

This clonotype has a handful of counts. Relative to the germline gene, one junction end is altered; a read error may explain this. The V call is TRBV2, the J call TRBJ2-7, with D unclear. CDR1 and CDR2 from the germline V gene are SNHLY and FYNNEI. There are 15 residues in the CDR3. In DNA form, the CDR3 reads TGTGCCACCAGTTTCGGCATGGGAATGGTAAGGGAGCAGTACTTC. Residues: CATSFGMGMVREQYF.

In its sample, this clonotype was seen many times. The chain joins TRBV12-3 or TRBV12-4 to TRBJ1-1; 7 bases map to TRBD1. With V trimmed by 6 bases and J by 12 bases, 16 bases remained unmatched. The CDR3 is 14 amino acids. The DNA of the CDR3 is TGTGCCAGCAGGAAAGACAGGGCCGCTAGCCAGACTTTCTTT. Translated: CASRKDRAASQTFF.

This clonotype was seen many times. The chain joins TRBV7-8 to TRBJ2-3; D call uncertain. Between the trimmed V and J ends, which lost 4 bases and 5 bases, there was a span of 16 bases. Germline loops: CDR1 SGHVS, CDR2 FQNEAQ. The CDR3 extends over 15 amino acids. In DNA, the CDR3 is TGTGCCAGCAGCTCCCACGGACCAGCAGGAGATACGCAGTATTTT. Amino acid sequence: CASSSHGPAGDTQYF.

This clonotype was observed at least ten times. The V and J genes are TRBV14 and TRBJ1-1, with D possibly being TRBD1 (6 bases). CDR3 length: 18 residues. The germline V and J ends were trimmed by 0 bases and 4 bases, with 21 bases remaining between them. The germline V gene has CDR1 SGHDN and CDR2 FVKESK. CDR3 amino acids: CASSQDEDGTFQPTEAFF. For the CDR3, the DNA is TGTGCCAGCAGCCAAGATGAGGATGGGACATTCCAACCCACTGAAGCTTTCTTT.

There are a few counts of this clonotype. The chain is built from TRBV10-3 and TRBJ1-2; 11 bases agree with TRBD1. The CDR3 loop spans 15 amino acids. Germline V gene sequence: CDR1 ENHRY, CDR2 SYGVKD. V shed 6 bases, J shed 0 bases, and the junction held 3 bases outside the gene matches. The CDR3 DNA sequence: TGTGCCATCAGAGGACAGGGGGCTACTAACTATGGCTACACCTTC. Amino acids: CAIRGQGATNYGYTF.

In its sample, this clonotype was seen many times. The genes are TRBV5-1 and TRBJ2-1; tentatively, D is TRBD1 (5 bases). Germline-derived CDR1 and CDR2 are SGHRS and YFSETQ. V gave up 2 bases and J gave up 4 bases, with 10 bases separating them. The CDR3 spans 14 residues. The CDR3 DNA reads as TGCGCCAGCAGCTTTGACAGAGGTTACAATGAGCAGTTCTTC. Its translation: CASSFDRGYNEQFF.

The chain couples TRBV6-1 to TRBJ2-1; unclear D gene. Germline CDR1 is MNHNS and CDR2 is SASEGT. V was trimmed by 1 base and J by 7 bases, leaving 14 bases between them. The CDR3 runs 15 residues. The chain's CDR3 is CASSEEARVWNEQFF. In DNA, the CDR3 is TGTGCCAGCAGTGAAGAGGCCCGGGTTTGGAATGAGCAGTTCTTC.

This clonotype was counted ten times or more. This chain's CDR3 is CSASTGYNEQFF. CDR3 nucleotides: TGCAGTGCTAGTACCGGCTACAATGAGCAGTTCTTC. The V and J genes are TRBV20-1 and TRBJ2-1, with D unclear. The V gene lost 3 bases and the J gene lost 3 bases, with 6 bases spanning the gap. The germline CDR1 and CDR2 sequences are DFQATT and SNEGSKA (reference sequence). The length of the CDR3 is 12 residues.

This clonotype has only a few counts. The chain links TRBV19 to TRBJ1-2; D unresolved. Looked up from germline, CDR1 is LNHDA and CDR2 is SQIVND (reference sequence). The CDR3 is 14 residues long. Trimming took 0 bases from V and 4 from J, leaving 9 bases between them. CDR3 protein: CASSIDRLGYGYTF. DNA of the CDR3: TGTGCCAGTAGTATAGATCGTTTAGGCTATGGCTACACCTTC. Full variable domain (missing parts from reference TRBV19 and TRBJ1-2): DGGITQSPKYLFRKEGQNVTLSCEQNLNHDAMYWYRQDPGQGLRLIYYSQIVNDFQKGDIAEGYSVSREKKESFPLTVTSAQKNPTAFYLCASSIDRLGYGYTFGSGTRLTVV.

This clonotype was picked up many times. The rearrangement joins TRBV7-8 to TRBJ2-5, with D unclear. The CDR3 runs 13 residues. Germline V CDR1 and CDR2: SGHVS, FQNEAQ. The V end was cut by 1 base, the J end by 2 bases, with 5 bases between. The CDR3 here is CASSLVSQETQYF. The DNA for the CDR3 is TGTGCCAGCAGCTTAGTATCTCAAGAGACCCAGTACTTC.

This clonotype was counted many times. The chain's CDR3 is CASSPWGGADVEQFF. The CDR3 DNA follows: TGTGCCAGCAGCCCTTGGGGGGGAGCCGACGTTGAGCAGTTCTTC. The V call is TRBV7-9, the J call TRBJ2-1, with TRBD2 matching over 7 bases. CDR3 length equals 15 residues. Losses at the gene ends were 5 bases for V and 9 bases for J; bases not matched to a gene: 13. Per germline, CDR1 SEHNR and CDR2 FQNEAQ (reference sequence).

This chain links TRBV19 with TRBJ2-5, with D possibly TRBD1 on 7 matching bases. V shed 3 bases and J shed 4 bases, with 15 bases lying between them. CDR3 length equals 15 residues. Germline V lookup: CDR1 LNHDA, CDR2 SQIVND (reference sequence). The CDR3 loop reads CASSIIMQGGETQYF. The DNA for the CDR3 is TGTGCCAGTAGTATTATCATGCAGGGGGGAGAGACCCAGTACTTC.

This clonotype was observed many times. The CDR3 is CASSGDRPTNYGYTF. The CDR3 nucleotides read TGTGCCAGCAGCGGGGACAGGCCCACTAACTATGGCTACACCTTC. The chain joins TRBV3-1 to TRBJ1-2; 8 bases map to TRBD1. Germline CDR1 is LGHDT and CDR2 is YNNKEL (reference sequence). Trimming took 5 bases from V and 0 from J; bases not matched to a gene: 5. The CDR3 runs to 15 residues.

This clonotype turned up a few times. CDR3 sequence: CASSFLGTLVGNQPQHF. CDR3 DNA sequence: TGTGCCAGCAGTTTCTTAGGGACTCTTGTCGGTAATCAGCCCCAGCATTTT. The chain carries TRBV27 and TRBJ1-5; D is perhaps TRBD1 (5 bases). Germline V gene lookup returns CDR1 MNHEY and CDR2 SMNVEV (reference sequence). The CDR3 covers 17 residues. The germline V and J ends were trimmed by 3 bases and 4 bases, with 19 bases remaining between them.

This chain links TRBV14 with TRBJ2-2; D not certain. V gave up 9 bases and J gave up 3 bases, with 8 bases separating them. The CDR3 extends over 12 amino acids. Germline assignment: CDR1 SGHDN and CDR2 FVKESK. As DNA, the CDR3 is TGTGCCAGTAATCGGGACACCGGGGAGCTGTTTTTT. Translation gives CASNRDTGELFF.

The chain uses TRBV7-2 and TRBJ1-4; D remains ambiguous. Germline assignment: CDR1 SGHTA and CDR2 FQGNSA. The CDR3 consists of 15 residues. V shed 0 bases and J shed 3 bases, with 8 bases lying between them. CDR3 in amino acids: CASSLAKGANEKLFF. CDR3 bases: TGTGCCAGCAGCTTAGCGAAGGGTGCTAATGAAAAACTGTTTTTT.

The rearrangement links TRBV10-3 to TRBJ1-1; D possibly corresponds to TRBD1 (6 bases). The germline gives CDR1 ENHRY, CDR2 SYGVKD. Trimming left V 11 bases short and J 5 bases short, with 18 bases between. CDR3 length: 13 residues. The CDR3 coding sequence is TGTGCCCCCCCCCCCGGGGGCCGTACTGAAGCTTTCTTT. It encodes CAPPPGGRTEAFF.

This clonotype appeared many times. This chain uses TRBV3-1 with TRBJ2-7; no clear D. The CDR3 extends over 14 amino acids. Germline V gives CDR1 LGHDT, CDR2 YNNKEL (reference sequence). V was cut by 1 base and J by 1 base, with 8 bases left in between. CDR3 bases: TGTGCCAGCAGCCAAGGCATGACTTCCTACGAGCAGTACTTC. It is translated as CASSQGMTSYEQYF.

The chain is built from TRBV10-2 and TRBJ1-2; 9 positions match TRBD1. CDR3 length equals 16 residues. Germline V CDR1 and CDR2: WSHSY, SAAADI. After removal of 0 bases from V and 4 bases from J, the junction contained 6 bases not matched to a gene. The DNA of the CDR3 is TGCGCCAGCAGTGAGTCAACAGGGGGCGGACTCTATGGCTACACCTTC. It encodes CASSESTGGGLYGYTF.

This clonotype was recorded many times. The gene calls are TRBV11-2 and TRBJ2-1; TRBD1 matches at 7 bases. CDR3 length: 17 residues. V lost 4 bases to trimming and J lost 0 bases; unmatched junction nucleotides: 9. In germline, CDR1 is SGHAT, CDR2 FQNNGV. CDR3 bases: TGTGCCAGCAGCTCTCCGGGACAGCCTGGCTCCTACAATGAGCAGTTCTTC. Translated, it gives CASSSPGQPGSYNEQFF.

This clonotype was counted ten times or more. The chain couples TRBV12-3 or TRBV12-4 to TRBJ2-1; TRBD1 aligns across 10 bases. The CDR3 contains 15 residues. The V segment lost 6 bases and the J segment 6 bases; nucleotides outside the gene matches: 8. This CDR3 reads CASSRDRGPPNEQFF. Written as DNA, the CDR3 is TGTGCCAGCAGCCGGGACAGGGGTCCCCCCAATGAGCAGTTCTTC.